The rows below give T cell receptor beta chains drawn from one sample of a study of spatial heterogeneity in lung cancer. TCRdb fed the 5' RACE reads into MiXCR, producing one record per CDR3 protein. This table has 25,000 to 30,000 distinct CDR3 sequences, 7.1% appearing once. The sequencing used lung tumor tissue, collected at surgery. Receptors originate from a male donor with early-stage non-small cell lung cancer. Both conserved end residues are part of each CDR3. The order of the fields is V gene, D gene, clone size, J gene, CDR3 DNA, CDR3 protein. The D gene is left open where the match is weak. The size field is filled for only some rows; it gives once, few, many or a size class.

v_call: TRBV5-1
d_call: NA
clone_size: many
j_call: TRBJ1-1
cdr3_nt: TGCGCCAGCAGCTCCCTCCCAGGGACTACTAACACTGAAGCTTTCTTT
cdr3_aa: CASSSLPGTTNTEAFF

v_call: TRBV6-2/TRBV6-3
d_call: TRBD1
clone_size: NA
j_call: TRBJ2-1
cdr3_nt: TGTGCCAGCAGACCGACAGGGAGCTCCTACAATGAGCAGTTCTTC
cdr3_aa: CASRPTGSSYNEQFF

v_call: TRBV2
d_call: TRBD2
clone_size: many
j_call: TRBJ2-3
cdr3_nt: TGTGCCAGCAGTGAATATAGCGGGGGGGCGGATACGCAGTATTTT
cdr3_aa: CASSEYSGGADTQYF

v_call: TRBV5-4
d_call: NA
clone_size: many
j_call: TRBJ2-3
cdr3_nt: TGTGCCAGCAGCCCGGGACTGACTAGCACAGATACGCAGTATTTT
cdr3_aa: CASSPGLTSTDTQYF

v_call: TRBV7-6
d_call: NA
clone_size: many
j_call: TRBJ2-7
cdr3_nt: TGTGCCAGCAGCCCAAAAGTGGAAACCTACGAGCAGTACTTC
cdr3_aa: CASSPKVETYEQYF

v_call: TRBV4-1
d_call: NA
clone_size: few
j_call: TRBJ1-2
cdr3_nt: TGCGCCAGCAGCCAAGATCGAGCAGGTTCGGGGTATGGCTACACCTTC
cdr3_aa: CASSQDRAGSGYGYTF

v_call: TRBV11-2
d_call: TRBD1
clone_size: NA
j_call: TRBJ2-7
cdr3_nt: TGTGCCAGCAGCGTTGGACAGGGAGCCGAGCAGTACTTC
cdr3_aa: CASSVGQGAEQYF

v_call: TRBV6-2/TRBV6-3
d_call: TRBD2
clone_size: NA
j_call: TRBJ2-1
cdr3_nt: TGTGCCAGCAGTCAGCTAGCGGGGGGATCCTACAATGAGCAGTTCTTC
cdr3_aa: CASSQLAGGSYNEQFF

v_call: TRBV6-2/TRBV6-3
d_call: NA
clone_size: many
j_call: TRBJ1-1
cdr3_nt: TGTGCCAGCAGGCAGGGTTTGAACACTGAAGCTTTCTTT
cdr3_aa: CASRQGLNTEAFF

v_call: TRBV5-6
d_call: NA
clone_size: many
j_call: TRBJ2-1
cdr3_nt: TGTGCCAGCAGCTTTGGGGGTAGGGCCTACAATGAGCAGTTCTTC
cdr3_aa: CASSFGGRAYNEQFF

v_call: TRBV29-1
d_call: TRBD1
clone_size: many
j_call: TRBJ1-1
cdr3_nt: TGCAGCGTTGGTGACAGGGACACTGAAGCTTTCTTT
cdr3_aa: CSVGDRDTEAFF

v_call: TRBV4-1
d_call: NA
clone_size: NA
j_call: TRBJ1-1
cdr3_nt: TGCGCCAGCAGCCAAGATTTCAGGGTAAACACTGAAGCTTTCTTT
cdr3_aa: CASSQDFRVNTEAFF

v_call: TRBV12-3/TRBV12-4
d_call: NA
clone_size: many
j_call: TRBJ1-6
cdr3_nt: TGTGCCAGCAATACTAGGCCTGGGAATTCACCCCTCCACTTT
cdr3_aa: CASNTRPGNSPLHF

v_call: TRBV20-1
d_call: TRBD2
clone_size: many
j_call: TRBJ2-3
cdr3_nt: TGCAGTGCTAGAGATCTGGCTAGCGGGGGCGTAGATACGCAGTATTTT
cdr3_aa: CSARDLASGGVDTQYF

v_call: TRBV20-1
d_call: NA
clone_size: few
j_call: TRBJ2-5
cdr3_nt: TGCAGTGCCCCGCCGGCGACAGCCCAAGAGACCCAGTACTTC
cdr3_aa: CSAPPATAQETQYF

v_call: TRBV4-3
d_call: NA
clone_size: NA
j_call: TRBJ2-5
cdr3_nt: TGCGCCAGCAGCCGAGGGGACTGGGAGAAGACCCAGTACTTC
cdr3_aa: CASSRGDWEKTQYF

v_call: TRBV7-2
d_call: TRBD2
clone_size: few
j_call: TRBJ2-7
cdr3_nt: TGTGCCAGCAGCTCGAGGGCTAGCGGGAACGAGCAGTACTTC
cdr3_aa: CASSSRASGNEQYF

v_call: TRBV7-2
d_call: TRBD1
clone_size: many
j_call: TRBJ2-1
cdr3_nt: TGTGCCAGCAGCCCCGCCCCGGGACAGTATGAGCAGTTCTTC
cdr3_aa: CASSPAPGQYEQFF

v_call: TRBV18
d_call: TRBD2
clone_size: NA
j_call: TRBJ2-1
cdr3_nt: TGTGCCAGCTCACCATCCTTAGCGGGGGGCCTGGATGAGCAGTTCTTC
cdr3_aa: CASSPSLAGGLDEQFF

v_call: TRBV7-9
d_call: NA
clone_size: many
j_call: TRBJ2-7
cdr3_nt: TGTGCCAGCAGCTTAGGTGGGGGCCTAAGGTACGAGCAGTACTTC
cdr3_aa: CASSLGGGLRYEQYF

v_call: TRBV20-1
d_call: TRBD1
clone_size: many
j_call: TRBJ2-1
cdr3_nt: TGCAGTGCTACCAAGGGACAGGGGGCACTTGATGAGCAGTTCTTC
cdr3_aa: CSATKGQGALDEQFF

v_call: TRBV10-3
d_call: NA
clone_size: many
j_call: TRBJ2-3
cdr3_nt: TGTGCCATCAACGGAGGGGTTGGCACAGATACGCAGTATTTT
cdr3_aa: CAINGGVGTDTQYF

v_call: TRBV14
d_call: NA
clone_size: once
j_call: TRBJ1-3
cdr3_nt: TGTGCCAGCAGCCAAGATCAATGGAGCATATATTTT
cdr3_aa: CASSQDQWSIYF

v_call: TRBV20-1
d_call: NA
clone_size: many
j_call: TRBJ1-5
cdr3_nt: TGCAGTCTGGGAGAGGGGAATAGTCAGCCCCAGCATTTT
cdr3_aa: CSLGEGNSQPQHF

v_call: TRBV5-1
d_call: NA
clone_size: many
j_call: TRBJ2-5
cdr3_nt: TGCGCCAGCAGCGCAGGGGCCGAAGAGACCCAGTACTTC
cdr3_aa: CASSAGAEETQYF

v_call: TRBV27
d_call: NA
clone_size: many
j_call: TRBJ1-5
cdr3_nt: TGTGCCAGCAGTTCCTCAGGGTTAAGGTTACAGCCCCAGCATTTT
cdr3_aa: CASSSSGLRLQPQHF

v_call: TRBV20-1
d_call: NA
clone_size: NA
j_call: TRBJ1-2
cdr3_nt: TGCAGTGCTAGCCTTTCCTATGGCTACACCTTC
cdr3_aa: CSASLSYGYTF

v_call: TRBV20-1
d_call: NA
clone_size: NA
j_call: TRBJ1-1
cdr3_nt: TGCAGTGCTAGAGACAGGAGAACCGGAGGAACTGAAGCTTTCTTT
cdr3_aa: CSARDRRTGGTEAFF

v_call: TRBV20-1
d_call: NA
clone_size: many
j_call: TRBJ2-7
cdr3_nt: TGCAGTGCAAGACCGGGACTGAATACCTACGAGCAGTACTTC
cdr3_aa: CSARPGLNTYEQYF

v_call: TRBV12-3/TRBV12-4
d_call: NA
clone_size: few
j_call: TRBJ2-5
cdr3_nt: TGTGCCAGCAGACCGGGACTGGGGCAAGAGACCCAGTACTTC
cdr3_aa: CASRPGLGQETQYF

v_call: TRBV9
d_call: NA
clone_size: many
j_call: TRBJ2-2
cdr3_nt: TGTGCCAGCAGCTTCGGGACTCCCAACACCGGGGAGCTGTTTTTT
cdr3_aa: CASSFGTPNTGELFF

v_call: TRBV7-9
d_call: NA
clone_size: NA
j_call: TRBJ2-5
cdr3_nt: TGTGCCAGCAGCTTAGCGAACAGGGAAGAGACCCAGTACTTC
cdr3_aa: CASSLANREETQYF

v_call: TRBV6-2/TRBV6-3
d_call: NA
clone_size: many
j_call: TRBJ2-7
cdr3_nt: TGTGCCAGCAGTGCTTCCTACGAGCAGTACTTC
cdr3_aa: CASSASYEQYF

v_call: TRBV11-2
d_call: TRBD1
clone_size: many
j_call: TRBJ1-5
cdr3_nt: TGTGCCAGCAGCGACAGGGGCAATCAGCCCCAGCATTTT
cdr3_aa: CASSDRGNQPQHF

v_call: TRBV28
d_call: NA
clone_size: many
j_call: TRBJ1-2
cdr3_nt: TGTGCCAGCAGTTTCCAAGGTGGCTACACCTTC
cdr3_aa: CASSFQGGYTF

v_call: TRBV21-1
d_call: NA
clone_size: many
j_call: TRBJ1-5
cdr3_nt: TGTGCCAGCAGCAACCGGGACAGGCCGGTGAGGCAGCCCCAGCATTTT
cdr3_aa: CASSNRDRPVRQPQHF

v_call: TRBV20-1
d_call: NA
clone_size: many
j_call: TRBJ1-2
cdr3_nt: TGCAGTGCTAGGAGGGACTATGGCTACACCTTC
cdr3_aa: CSARRDYGYTF

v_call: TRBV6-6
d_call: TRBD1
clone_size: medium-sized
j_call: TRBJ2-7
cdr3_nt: TGTGCCAGCAGGGACCGGACAGGGGGCACCTACGAGCAGTACTTC
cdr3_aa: CASRDRTGGTYEQYF

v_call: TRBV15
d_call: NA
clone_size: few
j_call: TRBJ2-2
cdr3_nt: TGTGCCGCGAGGGGGACTAACACCGGGGAGCTGTTTTTT
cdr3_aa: CAARGTNTGELFF

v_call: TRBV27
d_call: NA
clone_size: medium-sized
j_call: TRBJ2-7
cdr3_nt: TGTGCCAGCAGTCACAGCGCAGGGGCCTACGAGCAGTACTTC
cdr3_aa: CASSHSAGAYEQYF

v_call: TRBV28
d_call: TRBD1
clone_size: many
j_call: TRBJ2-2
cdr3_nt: TGTGCCAGCAGTTTGCTTACCCGACAGGGGCTTGGCGGGGAGCTGTTTTTT
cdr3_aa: CASSLLTRQGLGGELFF

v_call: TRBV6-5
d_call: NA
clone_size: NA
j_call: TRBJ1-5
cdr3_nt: TGTGCCAGCAGTTACGGGGGGCATCAGCCCCAGCATTTT
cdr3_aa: CASSYGGHQPQHF

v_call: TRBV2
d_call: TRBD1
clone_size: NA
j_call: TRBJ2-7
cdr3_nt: TGTGCCAGTCAGGGGGCGGTTGAGCAGTACTTC
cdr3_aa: CASQGAVEQYF

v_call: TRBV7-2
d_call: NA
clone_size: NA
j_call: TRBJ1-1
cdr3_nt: TGTGCCAGCAGCTTAAGGGGGGCTGCTTTCGTCACTGAAGCTTTCTTT
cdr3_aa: CASSLRGAAFVTEAFF

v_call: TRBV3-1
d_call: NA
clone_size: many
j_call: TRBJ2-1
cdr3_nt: TGTGCCAGCAGCTATTTAAGCGGGCCCCTATACAATGAGCAGTTCTTC
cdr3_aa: CASSYLSGPLYNEQFF

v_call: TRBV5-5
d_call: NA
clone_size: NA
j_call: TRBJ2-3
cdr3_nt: TGTGCCAGCAGCTCCGGACAGTTTCTCACAGATACGCAGTATTTT
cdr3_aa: CASSSGQFLTDTQYF

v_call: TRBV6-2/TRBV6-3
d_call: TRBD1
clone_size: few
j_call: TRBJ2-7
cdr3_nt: TGTGCCAGCCGTCGACAGGGGGCCAACGAGCAGTACTTC
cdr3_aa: CASRRQGANEQYF

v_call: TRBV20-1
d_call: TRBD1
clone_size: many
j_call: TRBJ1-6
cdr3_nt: TGCAGTGCTAGAAGGATGGACAGGATGTTTTCACCCCTCCACTTT
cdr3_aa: CSARRMDRMFSPLHF

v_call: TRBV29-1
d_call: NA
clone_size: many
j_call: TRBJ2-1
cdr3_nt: TGCAGCGTGAACAGCCGGAGCTCCTACAATGAGCAGTTCTTC
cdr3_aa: CSVNSRSSYNEQFF

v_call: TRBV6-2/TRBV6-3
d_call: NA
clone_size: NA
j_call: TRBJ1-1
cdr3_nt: TGTGCCAGCACTCTCAAGACGTACGGGACGGCCACTGAAGCTTTCTTT
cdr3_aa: CASTLKTYGTATEAFF

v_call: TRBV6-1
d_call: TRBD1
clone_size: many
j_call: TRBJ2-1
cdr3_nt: TGTGCCAGCGGGCACAGGGGCGGCAATGAGCAGTTCTTC
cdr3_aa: CASGHRGGNEQFF